These 6 T cell receptor beta chains share one sample of origin, sequenced in a study of graft-versus-host responses after intestinal transplantation. No antigens are known for them. The assay was immunoSEQ multiplex PCR, and TCRdb's table has in-frame clones only and misses some. This sample has some 87,000 clones, with more than 90% found just once. This specimen consisted of unstimulated CD4+ T cells sorted from spleen or lymph node cells, obtained before intestinal transplant. These receptor sequences come from a human donor who received an intestinal transplant.

CDR3 protein: CASSQERTSGYEQYF. The CDR3, as DNA: TGTGCCAGCAGCCAAGAAAGGACTAGCGGGTACGAGCAGTACTTC. The rearrangement joins TRBV4-2 to TRBJ2-7; 11 bases fit TRBD2. Per germline, CDR1 LGHNA and CDR2 YNFKEQ. This CDR3 contains 15 residues. With 0 bases clipped from V and 4 bases from J, the junction kept 2 bases outside the gene matches.

The chain couples TRBV5-1 to TRBJ2-5; D is tentatively TRBD1 or TRBD2 (5 bases each). The germline gives CDR1 SGHRS, CDR2 YFSETQ. V was pared by 2 bases and J by 5 bases, with 10 bases between. This CDR3 comprises 13 residues. The CDR3 DNA reads as TGCGCCAGCAGCTTTCCGGGGCGGGAGACCCAGTACTTC. It is translated as CASSFPGRETQYF.

This clone was recorded once. The V gene is TRBV21-1, the J gene TRBJ2-5. TRBV21-1 counts as a pseudogene. This CDR3 comprises 15 residues. The CDR3 region has the DNA TGTGCCAGCAGCAAAATCGGGGCAGGCCAAGAGACCCAGTACTTC. The encoded protein is CASSKIGAGQETQYF.

The chain joins TRBV6-6 to TRBJ1-1; D ambiguous. Looked up from germline, CDR1 is MNHNY and CDR2 is SVGAGI (reference sequence). This CDR3 contains 13 residues. Trimming left V 7 bases short and J 6 bases short, with 15 bases between. CDR3 nucleotides: TGTGCCAGCAACCAACTCCGAGGGTCTGAAGCTTTCTTT. Amino acid sequence: CASNQLRGSEAFF.

This rearrangement joins TRBV15 to TRBJ1-1, with D hard to call. Trimming pared 4 bases from V and 0 bases from J, leaving 12 bases between. Germline V gene sequence: CDR1 LNHNV, CDR2 YYDKDF (reference sequence). The CDR3 sequence is 15 residues long. The CDR3, as DNA: TGTGCCACCAGCATAGACCCCCGGGTGAACACTGAAGCTTTCTTT. This encodes CATSIDPRVNTEAFF.

The chain combines TRBV9 with TRBJ2-2; D is unclear. This CDR3 region has 16 residues. The V gene's germline CDR1 is SGDLS and CDR2 YYNGEE. The V gene lost 0 bases and the J gene lost 0 bases, with 9 bases spanning the gap. CDR3 sequence: CASSVGISSNTGELFF. CDR3 DNA sequence: TGTGCCAGCAGCGTAGGGATATCTTCGAACACCGGGGAGCTGTTTTTT.